A selection of T cell receptor beta chains follows, all from one sample in a study of blood T cell repertoires in COVID-19. Sequenced by immunoSEQ multiplex PCR; TCRdb stores in-frame clones only, minus some. Here the sample spans tens of thousands of clones, about 88% being singletons. The specimen sequenced was peripheral blood. The receptors were gathered from a man between 45 and 60 years old with active COVID-19. The CDR3 runs from the conserved cysteine through the conserved F or W. A D gene is named only where the DNA matches it firmly. The size entry is marked missing in some rows and otherwise reads once, few, many or a size class.

d_call clone_size j_call v_call cdr3_nt cdr3_aa
TRBD1 . TRBJ2-3 TRBV18 TGTGCCAGCTCCCCCGGGACAGGGAACACAGATACGCAGTATTTT CASSPGTGNTDTQYF
TRBD1 . TRBJ1-2 TRBV11-3 TGTGCCAGCAGCGCGACAGGGGGCTCTGGCTACACCTTC CASSATGGSGYTF
. few TRBJ2-7 TRBV12-3/TRBV12-4 TGTGCCAGCAGTTTCCGCAGGCACGAGCAGTACTTC CASSFRRHEQYF
TRBD2 . TRBJ2-3 TRBV3-1/TRBV3-2 TGTGCCAGCAGCCAAGAGGGACTAGCGGGAGGGGGCACAGATACGCAGTATTTT CASSQEGLAGGGTDTQYF
. . TRBJ2-4 TRBV6-1 TGTGCCAGCAGTGAACTAGGGGGGGCGAATACCAAAAACATTCAGTACTTC CASSELGGANTKNIQYF
TRBD2 . TRBJ2-7 TRBV6-4 TGTGCCAGCAGTGACTCGACCTCCGAGGGACTAGCGAGGTACGAGCAGTACTTC CASSDSTSEGLARYEQYF
TRBD1 . TRBJ1-6 TRBV7-9 TGTGCCAGCAGCCCTCCCGGGACAGGGACTTCACCCCTCCACTTT CASSPPGTGTSPLHF
. . TRBJ1-1 TRBV18 TGTGCCAGCTCACCACAAGGGGCGCTTGGGAACACTGAAGCTTTCTTT CASSPQGALGNTEAFF
TRBD1 . TRBJ2-7 TRBV6-5 TGTGCCAGCAGCGGGACAGGGCCCACCTACGAGCAGTACTTC CASSGTGPTYEQYF
TRBD2 . TRBJ2-3 TRBV29-1 TGCAGCGTTGACCGACTAGCGGGGGGACCTAGCACAGATACGCAGTATTTT CSVDRLAGGPSTDTQYF
. . TRBJ2-7 TRBV6-5 TGTGCCAGCAGTTACTCCGGGAACTCCTACGAGCAGTACTTC CASSYSGNSYEQYF
TRBD2 . TRBJ2-5 TRBV6-2/TRBV6-3 TGTGCCAGCAGTTACTCCACTAGCGGGAGTGAGACCCAGTACTTC CASSYSTSGSETQYF
TRBD1 . TRBJ1-6 TRBV5-6 TGTGCCAGCAGCCTCCGGGACAGGGACAATTCACCCCTCCACTTT CASSLRDRDNSPLHF
. few TRBJ2-7 TRBV10-1 TGCGCCAGCACCCCGGCTCTTGGGGAGGCGACCTACGAGCAGTACTTC CASTPALGEATYEQYF
TRBD2 once TRBJ2-7 TRBV5-1 TGCGCCAGCAGCTTCGGCGGGAGGGCTCACGAGCAGTACTTC CASSFGGRAHEQYF
. . TRBJ2-5 TRBV10-3 TGTGCCATCAGTGATTGGACACATCAAGAGACCCAGTACTTC CAISDWTHQETQYF
. . TRBJ2-7 TRBV4-1 TGCGCCAGCAGCCTTACAGGGACCTCCTACGAGCAGTACTTC CASSLTGTSYEQYF